Included here is one TCR beta chain sequence, with context. The data stem from a study of blood T cell repertoires in COVID-19. Germline CDR1 reads MNHEY; CDR2 reads SVGAGI. The V end lost 5 bases, the J end lost 0 bases, and 11 bases lay between the germline ends. The CDR3 extends over 15 amino acids. Profiling relied on immunoSEQ multiplex PCR, and the TCRdb table lists in-frame clones only, not all of them. The top ten clones hold 0.95% to 1.5% of a sample with about 160,000 clones, roughly 84% of them seen once. The source material was peripheral blood. This sequence was found in a man in his sixties who had recovered from COVID-19. The chain uses TRBV6-5 and TRBJ1-3, with D unresolved. The CDR3 coding sequence is TGTGCCAGCAGTAATGGAGGTTTCTCTGGAAACACCATATATTTT. This sequence encodes CASSNGGFSGNTIYF.